What follows are 18 T cell receptor beta chains derived from one specimen sequenced in a study of CD8+ T cells in alopecia areata. Treatment in this sample: oral pan-JAK inhibitor, 5-10 mg twice daily. Extracted RNA was reverse transcribed, and the resulting cDNA served as sequencing template. Generated by immunoSEQ multiplex PCR, the TCRdb table keeps only in-frame clones and is missing some. This table has under 250,000 clones, around 66% appearing once. Sequencing was performed on CD4+ T cells sorted from blood, taken around week 46, from a patient treated with tofacitinib. These receptors were taken from a human donor with alopecia areata.

This clone showed up many times. The V call is TRBV28, the J call TRBJ1-1; possibly TRBD1 for D (5 bases). Trimming stripped 7 bases from V and 5 bases from J, with 17 bases between. This CDR3 region has 14 residues. Germline values: CDR1 MDHEN, CDR2 SYDVKM. This chain's CDR3 is CASTLSGGGTEAFF. The CDR3 DNA reads as TGTGCCAGCACTCTTAGCGGGGGAGGGACTGAAGCTTTCTTT.

The V gene is TRBV7-9, the J gene TRBJ2-7; D call uncertain. V was pared by 5 bases and J by 7 bases, with 12 bases between. The CDR3 has 12 amino acids. Per the germline V gene, CDR1 is SEHNR and CDR2 is FQNEAQ (reference sequence). CDR3 bases: TGTGCCAGCAGCCATGAGCATGGGGAGCAGTACTTC. This sequence encodes CASSHEHGEQYF.

This clone was found a few times. This rearrangement joins TRBV4-2 to TRBJ2-5; a weak D match, TRBD2 (6 bases). Germline V gene data show CDR1 as LGHNA and CDR2 as YNFKEQ. V dropped 2 bases and J dropped 2 bases, with 12 bases sitting between them. This CDR3 contains 15 residues. The DNA of the CDR3 is TGTGCCAGCAGCCAAACCTCCGGGAGACAAGAGACCCAGTACTTC. Translation gives CASSQTSGRQETQYF.

V and J are TRBV6-5 and TRBJ2-1; D may match TRBD1 or TRBD2 (5 bases each). This CDR3 has 16 residues. In germline, CDR1 is MNHEY, CDR2 SVGAGI. Trimming cost V 0 bases and J 2 bases, with 11 bases left between them. CDR3 amino acids: CASSYSMGTTYNEQFF. CDR3 nucleotides: TGTGCCAGCAGTTACTCGATGGGGACCACCTACAATGAGCAGTTCTTC.

This clone has just a few counts. V and J are TRBV5-1 and TRBJ2-3, with D maybe TRBD1 (6 bases). V dropped 3 bases and J dropped 5 bases, with 16 bases sitting between them. Germline lookup yields CDR1 SGHRS and CDR2 YFSETQ. The CDR3 covers 15 residues. The chain's CDR3 is CASSSQGYPGDTQYF. DNA of the CDR3: TGCGCCAGCAGCTCGCAGGGGTATCCGGGAGATACGCAGTATTTT.

This clone came up many times. The rearrangement joins TRBV27 to TRBJ2-5, with 8 bases fitting TRBD2. Trimming at V came to 4 bases and at J to 7 bases, leaving 8 bases not matched to a gene. This CDR3 has 14 residues. Per the germline V gene, CDR1 is MNHEY and CDR2 is SMNVEV (reference sequence). CDR3 DNA: TGTGCCAGCAGTTCCCGCGGGGGGATACGGACCCAGTACTTC. Translating gives CASSSRGGIRTQYF.

The chain joins TRBV29-1 to TRBJ1-1; D not resolved. Trimming stripped 3 bases from V and 0 bases from J, with 5 bases between. This CDR3 spans 12 amino acids. Germline V lookup: CDR1 SQVTM, CDR2 ANQGSEA. In nucleotides, the CDR3 is TGCAGCGTTGATTGGCTGAACACTGAAGCTTTCTTT. Translated, it gives CSVDWLNTEAFF.

In its sample, this clone was seen a few times. V usage is TRBV11-3 and J usage is TRBJ1-6, with D uncertain. Germline CDR1 reads SGHNT; CDR2 reads YENEEA. V was clipped by 6 bases and J by 6 bases, with 12 bases between them. This CDR3 comprises 14 residues. CDR3 coding DNA: TGTGCCAGCAGTTCACGGGAGAGTAATTCACCCCTCCACTTT. It translates to CASSSRESNSPLHF.

This clone showed up just a few times. V usage is TRBV11-2 and J usage is TRBJ2-1; 9 bases line up with TRBD1. J lost 4 bases, V lost 5 bases, and 6 bases had no gene match. From germline, CDR1 is SGHAT and CDR2 FQNNGV. This CDR3 region has 15 residues. CDR3 sequence: CASSLPGQGYNEQFF. The CDR3 bases are TGTGCCAGCAGCCTCCCGGGACAGGGTTACAATGAGCAGTTCTTC.

This clone was picked up a small number of times. This chain links TRBV27 with TRBJ2-6; D is unresolved. V dropped 8 bases and J dropped 4 bases, with 12 bases sitting between them. Germline V gives CDR1 MNHEY, CDR2 SMNVEV (reference sequence). The CDR3 is 14 amino acids. For the CDR3, the DNA is TGTGCCAGCCGGCAAATGATCGGGGCCAACGTCCTGACTTTC. Amino acids: CASRQMIGANVLTF.

The chain couples TRBV6-1 to TRBJ2-3, with TRBD1 identical over 9 bases. CDR1 MNHNS and CDR2 SASEGT come from the germline V gene. The trim removed 10 bases at V and 3 bases at J, leaving 8 bases unmatched. The CDR3 totals 14 residues. The DNA for the CDR3 is TGTGCCATCCGAAAACAGGGGGCGACAGATACGCAGTATTTT. This codes for CAIRKQGATDTQYF.

The chain combines TRBV2 with TRBJ2-1; D tentatively reads TRBD1 or TRBD2 (5 bases each). CDR3 length: 12 residues. V was cut by 10 bases and J by 8 bases, with 15 bases left in between. Germline V gene sequence: CDR1 SNHLY, CDR2 FYNNEI. The CDR3 sequence is CATGTLRDEQFF. CDR3 in DNA: TGTGCCACCGGGACCCTTCGCGATGAGCAGTTCTTC.

The rearrangement joins TRBV30 to TRBJ1-2, with D possibly TRBD1 on 5 matching bases. This CDR3 has 14 amino acids. V lost 0 bases to trimming and J lost 6 bases, with 14 bases between them. Germline V gene sequence: CDR1 GTSNPN, CDR2 SVGIG (reference sequence). In DNA, the CDR3 is TGTGCCTGGAGTGTACTGCAGGGAATGAATGGCTACACCTTC. This translates into CAWSVLQGMNGYTF.

The chain employs TRBV6-5 and TRBJ1-1; 9 bases map to TRBD1. V was clipped by 0 bases and J by 5 bases; unmatched bases: 4. Germline V gene data show CDR1 as MNHEY and CDR2 as SVGAGI. The CDR3 consists of 15 residues. The CDR3 DNA reads as TGTGCCAGCAGTTACTCGGGACAGGGAAGAACTGAAGCTTTCTTT. It encodes CASSYSGQGRTEAFF.

The rearrangement uses TRBV23-1 and TRBJ2-7; 9 bases are shared with TRBD1. TRBV23-1 is classed as an ORF, of uncertain function. The CDR3 has 14 residues. The ends lost 3 bases at V and 6 bases at J; junction bases unmatched: 6. Here the CDR3 DNA reads TGCGCCAGCAGTCAGAGGGACAGGGTACCCGAGCAGTACTTC. Its protein is CASSQRDRVPEQYF.

The rearrangement joins TRBV11-3 to TRBJ2-7; D might be TRBD1 (6 bases). CDR3 length: 14 amino acids. The germline V gene has CDR1 SGHNT and CDR2 YENEEA. V dropped 6 bases and J dropped 5 bases, with 17 bases sitting between them. The CDR3 bases are TGTGCCAGCAGTTCCGACAGGATAGGAAACGAGCAGTACTTC. It is translated as CASSSDRIGNEQYF.

The V call is TRBV7-8, the J call TRBJ2-3; TRBD2 aligns across 7 bases. CDR1 is SGHVS and CDR2 is FQNEAQ in the germline V gene. The CDR3 totals 17 residues. The trim removed 5 bases at V and 1 base at J, leaving 12 bases unmatched. CDR3 protein: CASSRNRLAKGTDTQYF. CDR3 DNA sequence: TGTGCCAGCAGCCGAAATCGACTAGCTAAGGGCACAGATACGCAGTATTTT.

The rearrangement links TRBV2 to TRBJ2-1; no firm D call. Trimming cost V 5 bases and J 1 base, with 9 bases left between them. The CDR3 runs 14 residues. The germline CDR1 and CDR2 sequences are SNHLY and FYNNEI. The CDR3 coding sequence is TGTGCCAGCAGTCACGGTGATTCCTACAATGAGCAGTTCTTC. As protein: CASSHGDSYNEQFF.